The present T cell receptor beta chain was sequenced within a study of blood T cell repertoires in COVID-19. This CDR3 has 14 residues. J lost 1 base, V lost 7 bases, and 5 bases had no gene match. Per the germline V gene, CDR1 is MDHEN and CDR2 is SYDVKM. The repertoire was sequenced with immunoSEQ multiplex PCR; TCRdb's copy has only in-frame clones and lacks some. The sample has just over 250,000 clones, around 80% seen once. This receptor was identified in a man aged 30 to 45 with acute COVID-19. V gene TRBV28 combines with J gene TRBJ1-1, with TRBD1 identical over 8 bases. The sequenced material came from PBMCs or T cells enriched from blood (not recorded which). In DNA, the CDR3 is TGTGCCAGCATGACAGGGGCGCAGAACACTGAAGCTTTCTTT. It specifies CASMTGAQNTEAFF.